These 26 T cell receptor beta chains originate from one sample sequenced in a study of blood T cell repertoires in COVID-19. Some clones are missing from TCRdb's copy, which holds only in-frame ones; the method was immunoSEQ multiplex PCR. Among some 530,000 clones listed, roughly 85% were seen once. Sequencing input: peripheral blood. The receptors shown here come from a human donor in a cohort sampled during active COVID-19.

The J gene is TRBJ1-5, the V gene TRBV28, with TRBD1 identical over 7 bases. Germline V gene data show CDR1 as MDHEN and CDR2 as SYDVKM. V lost 6 bases, J lost 6 bases, and 8 bases stayed unmatched. The CDR3 has 14 residues. The DNA of the CDR3 is TGTGCCAGCAGCTTACGAACAGGGGTTCAGCCCCAGCATTTT. It yields the protein CASSLRTGVQPQHF. Filled out from reference TRBV28 and TRBJ1-5, the complete variable domain reads DVKVTQSSRYLVKRTGEKVFLECVQDMDHENMFWYRQDPGLGLRLIYFSYDVKMKEKGDIPEGYSVSREKKERFSLILESASTNQTSMYLCASSLRTGVQPQHFGDGTRLSIL.

This clone was found once. V usage is TRBV3-1 (or the pseudogene TRBV3-2) and J usage is TRBJ2-1; D is perhaps TRBD2 (5 bases). The CDR3 totals 14 residues. Germline CDR1 reads LGHDT; CDR2 reads YNNKEL (reference sequence). Trimming took off 0 bases at V and 7 bases at J, with 10 bases between the two ends. CDR3 bases: TGTGCCAGCAGCCAAGATGAGTGGGAGAATGAGCAGTTCTTC. Translating it yields CASSQDEWENEQFF.

This clone has more than one count but fewer than ten. V is TRBV19 and J is TRBJ1-5; possible D gene TRBD1, 6 bases. The CDR3 extends over 14 amino acids. Trimming pared 5 bases from V and 3 bases from J, leaving 11 bases between. Looked up from germline, CDR1 is LNHDA and CDR2 is SQIVND (reference sequence). CDR3 sequence (DNA): TGTGCCAGTAGTCCAACAGGGAACAATCAGCCCCAGCATTTT. This encodes CASSPTGNNQPQHF.

This clone appeared a few times. The chain couples TRBV14 to TRBJ2-1; D might be TRBD2 (6 bases). Trimming cost V 0 bases and J 4 bases, with 22 bases left between them. Germline CDR1 is SGHDN and CDR2 is FVKESK. This CDR3 has 19 residues. The CDR3 reads CASSQDLGLAWYGYNEQFF. The CDR3 nucleotides read TGTGCCAGCAGCCAAGATTTGGGGCTAGCGTGGTATGGATACAATGAGCAGTTCTTC.

V and J are TRBV19 and TRBJ2-5; D possibly corresponds to TRBD1 (5 bases). Trimming pared 3 bases from V and 1 base from J, leaving 12 bases between. Germline CDR1 and CDR2: LNHDA and SQIVND (reference sequence). This CDR3 has 15 amino acids. The CDR3 sequence is CASSIYQGTQETQYF. Written as DNA, the CDR3 is TGTGCCAGTAGTATTTATCAGGGCACCCAAGAGACCCAGTACTTC.

The count of this clone is one. Other DNA sequences of this sample code for an identical CDR3. J is TRBJ2-7 and V is TRBV27; D might be TRBD1 (5 bases). CDR1 is MNHEY and CDR2 is SMNVEV in the germline V gene (reference sequence). The CDR3 runs 13 residues. V was shortened by 2 bases and J by 0 bases, with 5 bases between the two germline ends. The CDR3 spells CASSLRGSYEQYF. CDR3 bases: TGTGCCAGCAGTTTAAGGGGCTCCTACGAGCAGTACTTC.

This clone was detected only once. V and J are TRBV5-8 and TRBJ2-7; 10 positions match TRBD2. The trim removed 4 bases at V and 0 bases at J, leaving 7 bases unmatched. CDR3 length equals 16 residues. Germline lookup yields CDR1 SGHTS and CDR2 YDEGEE. The CDR3 nucleotides read TGTGCCAGCAGCGAGGGACTAGCGTCCGTCTCCTACGAGCAGTACTTC. This sequence encodes CASSEGLASVSYEQYF. The full variable domain, rest sourced from reference TRBV5-8 and TRBJ2-7, is EAGVTQSPTHLIKTRGQQATLRCSPISGHTSVYWYQQALGLGLQFLLWYDEGEERNRGNFPPRFSGRQFPNYSSELNVNALELEDSALYLCASSEGLASVSYEQYFGPGTRLTVT.

The V and J genes are TRBV11-1 and TRBJ2-7; 12 bases are shared with TRBD2. The ends lost 2 bases at V and 2 bases at J; junction bases unmatched: 1. Germline lookup yields CDR1 SGHAT and CDR2 FQDESV (reference sequence). The CDR3 loop spans 15 amino acids. DNA for the CDR3: TGTGCCAGCAGCTTACTAGCGGGAGGGGCCTACGAGCAGTACTTC. This encodes CASSLLAGGAYEQYF.

This sequence joins TRBV11-3 and TRBJ2-1; perhaps TRBD1 as D (6 bases). The V gene lost 5 bases and the J gene lost 10 bases, with 24 bases spanning the gap. This CDR3 spans 16 amino acids. Per the germline V gene, CDR1 is SGHNT and CDR2 is YENEEA. The CDR3 is CASSKRGSEGYREQFF. The CDR3 nucleotides read TGTGCCAGCAGCAAAAGGGGGTCCGAGGGATACAGGGAGCAGTTCTTC.

The CDR3 loop is CASSQATGQGQHGYTF. The DNA of the CDR3 is TGTGCCAGCAGCCAAGCGACGGGACAGGGACAACATGGCTACACCTTC. The gene calls are TRBV16 and TRBJ1-2; TRBD1 matches 9 bases. Germline CDR1 and CDR2: KGHSY and FQNENV. The CDR3 has 16 residues. V was pared by 2 bases and J by 6 bases, with 10 bases of the junction left unmatched.

This clone was picked up a small number of times. CDR3 sequence reads: CASSIVGGVNTGELFF. CDR3 sequence (DNA): TGTGCCAGTAGTATAGTAGGCGGGGTGAACACCGGGGAGCTGTTTTTT. The gene calls are TRBV19 and TRBJ2-2; possibly TRBD2 for D (6 bases). V shed 1 base and J shed 1 base, with 10 bases lying between them. CDR1 is LNHDA, CDR2 SQIVND, per germline (reference sequence). This CDR3 region has 16 residues.

V is TRBV3-1 (or the pseudogene TRBV3-2) and J is TRBJ2-3; a weak D match, TRBD2 (7 bases). V lost 4 bases and J 0 bases, leaving 14 bases between the germline ends. Germline assignment: CDR1 LGHDT and CDR2 YNNKEL (reference sequence). CDR3 size: 16 residues. The CDR3 DNA sequence: TGTGCCAGCAGCCCGGGGGGCGGGACTAGCACAGATACGCAGTATTTT. It encodes CASSPGGGTSTDTQYF.

This clone was seen just once. The rearrangement links TRBV28 to TRBJ1-2; TRBD1 aligns across 7 bases. The CDR3 extends over 13 amino acids. Germline-derived CDR1 and CDR2 are MDHEN and SYDVKM. V was pared by 2 bases and J by 6 bases, with 3 bases of the junction left unmatched. The CDR3 nucleotides are TGTGCCAGCAGTTTAGGGGGGACAGATGGCTACACCTTC. Amino acids: CASSLGGTDGYTF.

The CDR3 spells CASTPVGAEDEQYF. CDR3 coding DNA: TGTGCCAGTACCCCGGTAGGGGCAGAGGACGAGCAGTACTTC. V is TRBV19 and J is TRBJ2-7, with a possible D match to TRBD1 (5 bases). V was trimmed by 7 bases and J by 5 bases, leaving 18 bases between them. Germline V gives CDR1 LNHDA, CDR2 SQIVND (reference sequence). The CDR3 runs to 14 residues.

The V gene is TRBV10-3, the J gene TRBJ1-2; D is undetermined. The V gene lost 10 bases and the J gene lost 2 bases, with 11 bases spanning the gap. CDR1 is ENHRY and CDR2 is SYGVKD in the germline V gene. This CDR3 region has 12 residues. CDR3 coding DNA: TGTGCCAGCACCGACAAGAACTATGGCTACACCTTC. As protein: CASTDKNYGYTF.

As for this clone: The junction departs from the called germline gene at one end, perhaps through a read error. This chain uses TRBV7-2 with TRBJ1-5, with a possible D match to TRBD1 (6 bases). CDR3 size: 16 residues. Germline V lookup: CDR1 SGHTA, CDR2 FQGNSA. The CDR3 coding sequence is TGTGCCAGCAGCAAACAGGGTGGGCCTAGCTATCAGCCCCAGCATTTT. Its protein product is CASSKQGGPSYQPQHF.

V usage is TRBV11-2 and J usage is TRBJ2-7, with D possibly being TRBD1 (5 bases). The CDR3 extends over 14 amino acids. V lost 0 bases to trimming and J lost 5 bases, with 11 bases between them. The V gene's germline CDR1 is SGHAT and CDR2 FQNNGV. The CDR3 protein is CASSLDPGKNEQYF. The CDR3 region has the DNA TGTGCCAGCAGCTTAGACCCAGGGAAGAACGAGCAGTACTTC.

J is TRBJ2-7 and V is TRBV5-4; TRBD1 matches 9 bases. Germline V gene sequence: CDR1 SGHNT, CDR2 YYREEE (reference sequence). The CDR3 spans 15 residues. With 4 bases clipped from V and 0 bases from J, the junction kept 5 bases outside the gene matches. CDR3 region: CASSPRTGVSYEQYF. The CDR3 nucleotides are TGTGCCAGCAGCCCTCGGACAGGGGTCTCCTACGAGCAGTACTTC. Full variable domain (rest looked up from reference TRBV5-4 and TRBJ2-7): ETGVTQSPTHLIKTRGQQVTLRCSSQSGHNTVSWYQQALGQGPQFIFQYYREEENGRGNFPPRFSGLQFPNYSSELNVNALELDDSALYLCASSPRTGVSYEQYFGPGTRLTVT.

CDR3 in DNA: TGTGCCAGTAGTTACGGACTAGCGAGCTACGAGCAGTACTTC. It yields the protein CASSYGLASYEQYF. This rearrangement joins TRBV19 to TRBJ2-7; TRBD2 agrees at 9 bases. Germline lookup yields CDR1 LNHDA and CDR2 SQIVND (reference sequence). J was trimmed by 3 bases and V by 5 bases; bases with no gene match: 5. The CDR3 is 14 residues long.

The V call is TRBV19, the J call TRBJ2-7, with 14 bases lining up with TRBD2. Germline CDR1 and CDR2: LNHDA and SQIVND (reference sequence). V was clipped by 6 bases and J by 5 bases; unmatched bases: 12. CDR3 length: 17 residues. The CDR3 loop is CASSGTSGRLRLDEQYF. CDR3 bases: TGTGCCAGTAGCGGGACTAGCGGGAGACTACGGCTAGACGAGCAGTACTTC.

The J gene is TRBJ2-7, the V gene TRBV15, with a weak D call TRBD2 (5 bases). Deletions cut 3 bases from V and 6 bases from J, with 12 bases between. The CDR3 has 13 amino acids. The germline V gene has CDR1 LNHNV and CDR2 YYDKDF (reference sequence). CDR3 in DNA: TGTGCCACCAGCAGGGTTTTAAGCGGCGAGCAGTACTTC. Translating it yields CATSRVLSGEQYF.

The chain couples TRBV27 to TRBJ2-6; D perhaps matches TRBD1 (5 bases). The CDR3 is 15 amino acids. The V gene lost 4 bases and the J gene lost 0 bases, with 7 bases spanning the gap. The germline V gene encodes CDR1 MNHEY and CDR2 SMNVEV (reference sequence). The CDR3 region is CASSSDSSGANVLTF. The CDR3 coding sequence is TGTGCCAGCAGTTCTGACAGCTCTGGGGCCAACGTCCTGACTTTC.

The gene calls are TRBV28 and TRBJ2-7; 9 bases are a match to TRBD1. The V gene end was trimmed by 3 bases and the J gene end by 6 bases; junction bases not matched to a gene: 9. This CDR3 is built from 15 residues. The germline gives CDR1 MDHEN, CDR2 SYDVKM. CDR3 amino acids: CASSFPGTGIFEQYF. The DNA for the CDR3 is TGTGCCAGCAGTTTCCCCGGGACAGGGATCTTCGAGCAGTACTTC.

The V gene is TRBV6-5, the J gene TRBJ1-4, with 9 bases fitting TRBD1. V shed 8 bases and J 7 bases; nucleotides not matched to a gene: 8. The germline V gene encodes CDR1 MNHEY and CDR2 SVGAGI. This CDR3 is built from 14 residues. The DNA of the CDR3 is TGTGCCAGCCGAAAACAGGGGGCGGTTGAAAAACTGTTTTTT. This sequence encodes CASRKQGAVEKLFF.

This chain links TRBV19 with TRBJ2-1; a possible D gene is TRBD2 (6 bases). Trimming removed 7 bases at V and 7 bases at J, with 23 bases between. Looked up from germline, CDR1 is LNHDA and CDR2 is SQIVND (reference sequence). CDR3 length: 16 residues. CDR3 in DNA: TGTGCCAGTATACTAGCAAGTGGGGTCATGGGGAATGAGCAGTTCTTC. This codes for CASILASGVMGNEQFF.

This chain joins TRBV19 and TRBJ2-7; possible D gene TRBD1, 5 bases. This CDR3 has 16 residues. V was cut by 4 bases and J by 3 bases, with 19 bases left in between. CDR1 and CDR2 from the germline V gene are LNHDA and SQIVND (reference sequence). CDR3 amino acids: CASSTRTGQTFYEQYF. The CDR3 DNA is TGTGCCAGTAGTACCCGAACAGGACAAACTTTCTACGAGCAGTACTTC.